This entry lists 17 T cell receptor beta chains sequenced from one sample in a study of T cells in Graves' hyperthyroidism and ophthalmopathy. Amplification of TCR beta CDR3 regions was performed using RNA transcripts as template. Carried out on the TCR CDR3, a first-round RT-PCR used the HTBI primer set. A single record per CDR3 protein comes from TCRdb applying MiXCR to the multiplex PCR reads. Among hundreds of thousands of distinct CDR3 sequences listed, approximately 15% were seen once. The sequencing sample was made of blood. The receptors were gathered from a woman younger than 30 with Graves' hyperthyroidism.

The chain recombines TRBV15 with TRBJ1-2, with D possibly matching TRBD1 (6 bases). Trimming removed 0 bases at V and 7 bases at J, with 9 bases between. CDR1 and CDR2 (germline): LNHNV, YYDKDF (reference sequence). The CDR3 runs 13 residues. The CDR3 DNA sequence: TGTGCCACCAGCAGAGAAGGGGGTTCTGGCTACACCTTC. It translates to CATSREGGSGYTF.

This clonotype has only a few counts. For the CDR3, the DNA is TGTGCCAGCAGCCAAAGGGAGACAGCATATAGCAATCAGCCCCAGCATTTT. It specifies CASSQRETAYSNQPQHF. The chain carries TRBV7-3 and TRBJ1-5; tentative D call: TRBD1 (5 bases). Trimming stripped 5 bases from V and 0 bases from J, with 17 bases between. The CDR3 length is 17 residues. The germline CDR1 and CDR2 sequences are SGHTA and FQGTGA.

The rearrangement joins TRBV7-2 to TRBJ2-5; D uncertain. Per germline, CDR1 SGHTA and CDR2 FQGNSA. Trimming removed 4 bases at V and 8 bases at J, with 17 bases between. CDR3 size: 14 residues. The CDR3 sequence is CASSSSPSPKTQYF. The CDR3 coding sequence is TGTGCCAGCAGCTCCTCCCCCTCTCCGAAAACCCAGTACTTC.

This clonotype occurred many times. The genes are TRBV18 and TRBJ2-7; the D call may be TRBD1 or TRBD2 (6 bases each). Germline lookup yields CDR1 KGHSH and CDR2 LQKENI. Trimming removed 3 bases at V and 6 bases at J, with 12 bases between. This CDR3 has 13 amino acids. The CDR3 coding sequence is TGTGCCAGCTCACCCAAACAGGGAGGCGAGCAGTACTTC. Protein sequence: CASSPKQGGEQYF.

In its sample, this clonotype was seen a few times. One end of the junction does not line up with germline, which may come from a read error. The CDR3 DNA is TGTGCCAGCGGTTTCGGGGGGGCGGCTGAAGCTTTCTTT. Translation: CASGFGGAAEAFF. The chain links TRBV27 to TRBJ1-1, with D possibly being TRBD1 (6 bases). There are 13 residues in the CDR3. CDR1 is MNHEY, CDR2 SMNVEV, per germline (reference sequence).

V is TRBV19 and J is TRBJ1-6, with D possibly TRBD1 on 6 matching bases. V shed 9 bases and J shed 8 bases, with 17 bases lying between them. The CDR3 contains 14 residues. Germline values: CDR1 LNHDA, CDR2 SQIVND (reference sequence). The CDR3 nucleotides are TGTGCCAGCGATTCAGGGGAGTATCATTCACCCCTCCACTTT. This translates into CASDSGEYHSPLHF.

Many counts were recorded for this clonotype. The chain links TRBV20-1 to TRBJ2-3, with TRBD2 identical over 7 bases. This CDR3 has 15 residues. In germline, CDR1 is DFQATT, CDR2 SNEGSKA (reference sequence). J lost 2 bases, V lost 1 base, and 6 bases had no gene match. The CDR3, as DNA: TGCAGTGCTAGAGTCTGGCGGGGGAACACAGATACGCAGTATTTT. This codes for CSARVWRGNTDTQYF.

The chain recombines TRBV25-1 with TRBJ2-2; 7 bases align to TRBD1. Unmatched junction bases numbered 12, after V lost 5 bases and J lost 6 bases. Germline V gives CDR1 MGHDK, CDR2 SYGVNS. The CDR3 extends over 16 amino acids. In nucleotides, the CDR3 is TGTGCCAGCAGTCAAAGGGGACAGCCCTTCCCCGGGGAGCTGTTTTTT. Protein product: CASSQRGQPFPGELFF.

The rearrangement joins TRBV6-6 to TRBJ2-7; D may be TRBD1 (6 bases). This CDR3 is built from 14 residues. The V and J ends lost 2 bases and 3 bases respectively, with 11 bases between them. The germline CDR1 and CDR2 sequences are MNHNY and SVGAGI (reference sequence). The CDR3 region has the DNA TGTGCCAGCAGTTACCAAGGACAGCTCTACGAGCAGTACTTC. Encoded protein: CASSYQGQLYEQYF.

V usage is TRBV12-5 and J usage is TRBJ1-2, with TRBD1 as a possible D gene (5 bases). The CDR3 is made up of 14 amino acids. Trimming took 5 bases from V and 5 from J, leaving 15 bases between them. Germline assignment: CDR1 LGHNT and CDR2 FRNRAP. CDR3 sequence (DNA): TGTGCTAGTGGTCAGGGACTGAACGGATATGGCTACACCTTC. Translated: CASGQGLNGYGYTF.

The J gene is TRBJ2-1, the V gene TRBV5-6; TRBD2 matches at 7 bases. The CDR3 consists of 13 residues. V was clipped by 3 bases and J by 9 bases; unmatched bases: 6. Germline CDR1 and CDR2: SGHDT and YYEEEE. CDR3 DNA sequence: TGTGCCAGCAGCTGGGGACTAACCGGTGAGCAGTTCTTC. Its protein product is CASSWGLTGEQFF.

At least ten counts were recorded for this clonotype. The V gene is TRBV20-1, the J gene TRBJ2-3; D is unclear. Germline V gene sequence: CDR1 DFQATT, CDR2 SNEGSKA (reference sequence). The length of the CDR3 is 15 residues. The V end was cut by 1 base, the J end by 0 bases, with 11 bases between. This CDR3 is CSARAAVPSTDTQYF. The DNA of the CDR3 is TGCAGTGCTAGAGCGGCGGTGCCTAGCACAGATACGCAGTATTTT.

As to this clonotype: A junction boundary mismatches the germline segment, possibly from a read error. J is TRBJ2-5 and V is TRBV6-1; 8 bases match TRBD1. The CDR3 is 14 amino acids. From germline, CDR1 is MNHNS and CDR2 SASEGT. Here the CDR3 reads CASRRTGRQETRYF. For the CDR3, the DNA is TGTGCCAGCAGGCGGACAGGGAGGCAAGAGACCCGGTACTTC.

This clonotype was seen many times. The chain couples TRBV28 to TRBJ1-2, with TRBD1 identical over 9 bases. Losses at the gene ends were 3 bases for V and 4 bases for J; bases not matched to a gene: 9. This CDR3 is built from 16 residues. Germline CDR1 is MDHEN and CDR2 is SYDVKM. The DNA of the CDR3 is TGTGCCAGCAGTTTGGGGACAGGGCTGAGGACCTATGGCTACACCTTC. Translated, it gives CASSLGTGLRTYGYTF.

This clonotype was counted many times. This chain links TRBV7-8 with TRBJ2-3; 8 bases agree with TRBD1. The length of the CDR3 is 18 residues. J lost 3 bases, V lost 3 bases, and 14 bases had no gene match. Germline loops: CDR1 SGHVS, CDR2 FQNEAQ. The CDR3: CASSLGRRGRLQTDTQYF. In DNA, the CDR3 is TGTGCCAGCAGCTTGGGGCGCAGGGGGCGCCTCCAGACAGATACGCAGTATTTT.

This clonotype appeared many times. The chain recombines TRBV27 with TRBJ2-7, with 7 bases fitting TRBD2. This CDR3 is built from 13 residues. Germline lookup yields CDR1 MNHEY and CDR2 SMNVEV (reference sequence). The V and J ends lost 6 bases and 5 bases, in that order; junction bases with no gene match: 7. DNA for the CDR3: TGTGCCAGCAGGGGAGGGAGTAGCGACGAGCAGTACTTC. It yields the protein CASRGGSSDEQYF.

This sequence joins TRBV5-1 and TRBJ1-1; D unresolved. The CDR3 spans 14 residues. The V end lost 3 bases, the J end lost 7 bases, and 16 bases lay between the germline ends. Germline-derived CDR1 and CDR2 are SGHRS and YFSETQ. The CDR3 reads CASSSGPFEREAFF. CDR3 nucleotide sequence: TGCGCCAGCAGCTCTGGTCCGTTTGAACGTGAAGCTTTCTTT.